The next 28 T cell receptor beta chains were all read from a single sample in a study of human T cells and chemical hapten exposure. TCRdb ran MiXCR on the RACE reads and lists one entry per CDR3 protein. The repertoire holds some 87,000 distinct CDR3 sequences, with about 9.4% as singletons. The time point: patch test 1, 2 weeks after DPC sensitization. Treatment noted: therapeutic diphenylcyclopropenone sensitization with weekly scalp DPC. Material: whole blood, obtained in connection with sensitization to the hapten diphenylcyclopropenone (DPC). Every receptor here comes from a woman in her forties or fifties with alopecia areata. Some clones in this sample may be carry-over from other donors' samples.

This clonotype has more than one count but fewer than ten. The chain employs TRBV29-1 and TRBJ2-3; D ambiguous. The V end was cut by 5 bases, the J end by 0 bases, with 9 bases between. CDR1 SQVTM and CDR2 ANQGSEA come from the germline V gene. The length of the CDR3 is 13 residues. This chain's CDR3 is CSVLPPSTDTQYF. As DNA, the CDR3 is TGCAGCGTTCTCCCCCCTAGCACAGATACGCAGTATTTT.

This clonotype was detected only a few times. V is TRBV18 and J is TRBJ2-3, with D uncertain. V lost 0 bases, J lost 0 bases, and 13 bases lay in between. The CDR3 length is 17 residues. Per germline, CDR1 KGHSH and CDR2 LQKENI. The CDR3 bases are TGTGCCAGCTCACCACCGGCAGCGCTATCTAGCACAGATACGCAGTATTTT. Its translation is CASSPPAALSSTDTQYF.

Details on this clonotype: Mismatch with germline at one junction end may stem from a read error. The chain links TRBV9 to TRBJ2-1, with D perhaps matching TRBD1 or TRBD2 (6 bases each). The CDR3 totals 16 residues. Germline V gene sequence: CDR1 SGDLS, CDR2 YYNGEE. CDR3 loop: CVSSGLQGYPYNEQFF. Here the CDR3 DNA reads TGTGTCAGCAGCGGGCTACAGGGTTACCCCTACAATGAGCAGTTCTTC.

This clonotype was recorded a few times. J is TRBJ2-2 and V is TRBV11-3, with D possibly TRBD2 on 5 matching bases. V gave up 5 bases and J gave up 3 bases, with 16 bases separating them. This CDR3 is 16 amino acids long. Germline CDR1 and CDR2: SGHNT and YENEEA. The CDR3 sequence: CASSPPGLADTGELFF. CDR3 DNA: TGTGCCAGCAGCCCTCCGGGCCTAGCCGACACCGGGGAGCTGTTTTTT.

The chain is built from TRBV7-3 and TRBJ2-3; the match to TRBD1 covers 8 bases. The CDR3 has 15 residues. V gave up 3 bases and J gave up 0 bases; unmatched junction bases: 2. CDR1 is SGHTA, CDR2 FQGTGA, per germline. CDR3 DNA sequence: TGTGCCAGCAGCTTCAGGGGGCACAGCACAGATACGCAGTATTTT. As protein: CASSFRGHSTDTQYF.

This chain joins TRBV6-6 and TRBJ2-5; D remains ambiguous. V dropped 6 bases and J dropped 4 bases, with 18 bases sitting between them. The CDR3 is 15 residues long. CDR1 MNHNY and CDR2 SVGAGI come from the germline V gene (reference sequence). Written as DNA, the CDR3 is TGTGCCAGCAGCAACGGGCTTAGTTGGGGAGAGACCCAGTACTTC. Translation: CASSNGLSWGETQYF.

As DNA, the CDR3 is TGTGCCAGCAGCTTGTGGGAGGGGGAGACCCAGTACTTC. Translating gives CASSLWEGETQYF. V and J are TRBV5-6 and TRBJ2-5; 7 bases align to TRBD2. V shed 1 base, J shed 5 bases, and the junction held 2 bases outside the gene matches. Germline lookup yields CDR1 SGHDT and CDR2 YYEEEE. The CDR3 totals 13 residues. Complete variable domain (other parts from reference TRBV5-6 and TRBJ2-5): DAGVTQSPTHLIKTRGQQVTLRCSPKSGHDTVSWYQQALGQGPQFIFQYYEEEERQRGNFPDRFSGHQFPNYSSELNVNALLLGDSALYLCASSLWEGETQYFGPGTRLLVL.

Many counts were recorded for this clonotype. The chain uses TRBV18 and TRBJ2-5; D is possibly TRBD2 (5 bases). The CDR3 runs 16 residues. CDR1 and CDR2 from the germline V gene are KGHSH and LQKENI. Trimming pared 3 bases from V and 4 bases from J, leaving 18 bases between. CDR3 protein: CASSPIQRPRRETQYF. CDR3 DNA sequence: TGTGCCAGCTCACCTATACAGCGGCCCCGCCGAGAGACCCAGTACTTC.

This clonotype was counted a few times. The chain has TRBV4-2 and TRBJ1-2; 8 bases line up with TRBD1. V shed 0 bases, J shed 5 bases, and the junction held 14 bases outside the gene matches. From germline, CDR1 is LGHNA and CDR2 YNFKEQ. The CDR3 is made up of 18 amino acids. The CDR3 nucleotides are TGTGCCAGCAGCCAAGATGGGAGACGGGACAGGTTTCCTTATGGCTACACCTTC. Translating it yields CASSQDGRRDRFPYGYTF.

This clonotype was recorded a few times. CDR3 coding DNA: TGTGCCAGCATGACAGGGAGCTCCTACGAGCAGTACTTC. Translating it yields CASMTGSSYEQYF. The chain couples TRBV27 to TRBJ2-7; 7 nucleotides line up with TRBD1. The ends lost 7 bases at V and 0 bases at J; junction bases unmatched: 3. CDR1 and CDR2 (germline): MNHEY, SMNVEV (reference sequence). The CDR3 has 13 amino acids.

This clonotype was counted ten times or more. The rearrangement links TRBV28 to TRBJ2-4, with D perhaps matching TRBD2 (6 bases). The CDR3 has 13 residues. Germline CDR1 and CDR2: MDHEN and SYDVKM. The V and J ends lost 5 bases and 11 bases respectively, with 16 bases between them. The CDR3 loop is CASSLTLSGFQYF. Written as DNA, the CDR3 is TGTGCCAGCAGTCTAACTCTTAGCGGTTTTCAGTACTTC.

This clonotype has only a few counts. CDR3 sequence: CASSPPAQQETQYF. Here the CDR3 DNA reads TGTGCCAGCTCACCACCGGCGCAGCAAGAGACCCAGTACTTC. This chain joins TRBV18 and TRBJ2-5; D ambiguous. This CDR3 comprises 14 residues. Germline V gives CDR1 KGHSH, CDR2 LQKENI. The V and J ends lost 0 bases and 2 bases respectively, with 7 bases between them.

V usage is TRBV29-1 and J usage is TRBJ1-1; 8 positions agree with TRBD1. The CDR3 consists of 13 residues. The ends lost 3 bases at V and 5 bases at J; junction bases unmatched: 5. Germline assignment: CDR1 SQVTM and CDR2 ANQGSEA. CDR3 DNA: TGCAGCGTTGATAAGGGACAGGAGACTGAAGCTTTCTTT. This gives the protein CSVDKGQETEAFF.

At least ten counts were recorded for this clonotype. This chain joins TRBV19 and TRBJ1-5, with TRBD1 identical over 8 bases. Germline CDR1 LNHDA, CDR2 SQIVND (reference sequence). With 4 bases clipped from V and 11 bases from J, the junction kept 4 bases outside the gene matches. The CDR3 is 12 amino acids. Here the CDR3 reads CASSTQGVAQHF. CDR3 sequence (DNA): TGTGCCAGTAGTACACAGGGGGTTGCCCAGCATTTT.

This clonotype was counted a few times. V is TRBV6-5 and J is TRBJ2-3, with D hard to call. Trimming stripped 7 bases from V and 0 bases from J, with 23 bases between. Germline V lookup: CDR1 MNHEY, CDR2 SVGAGI. This CDR3 contains 18 residues. The CDR3 DNA sequence: TGTGCCAGCAACCTCCTACCGGGTATCCATCCTAGCACAGATACGCAGTATTTT. Its translation is CASNLLPGIHPSTDTQYF.

This clonotype was seen a few times. The CDR3 sequence: CASMLAGGADTQYF. The CDR3 DNA reads TGTGCCAGCATGCTAGCGGGAGGTGCAGATACGCAGTATTTT. The V call is TRBV6-1, the J call TRBJ2-3, with 11 bases identical to TRBD2. The CDR3 has 14 amino acids. V shed 7 bases, J shed 4 bases, and the junction held 4 bases outside the gene matches. Per germline, CDR1 MNHNS and CDR2 SASEGT.

This clonotype occurred many times. This chain connects TRBV20-1 to TRBJ2-7; 13 positions agree with TRBD2. After removal of 4 bases from V and 6 bases from J, the junction contained 9 bases not matched to a gene. The CDR3 is made up of 15 amino acids. From germline, CDR1 is DFQATT and CDR2 SNEGSKA (reference sequence). This CDR3 reads CSATATSGRGIEQYF. The CDR3, as DNA: TGCAGTGCTACCGCCACTAGCGGGAGGGGAATCGAGCAGTACTTC.

The chain has TRBV30 and TRBJ1-6, with D perhaps TRBD1 (5 bases). The CDR3 totals 14 residues. Germline CDR1 is GTSNPN and CDR2 is SVGIG (reference sequence). V shed 2 bases and J shed 6 bases, with 11 bases lying between them. As DNA, the CDR3 is TGTGCCTGGAGTCCCGGGGCCCTTAATTCACCCCTCCACTTT. It yields the protein CAWSPGALNSPLHF.

This clonotype was observed a few times. The J gene is TRBJ2-3, the V gene TRBV20-1; D ambiguous. Trimming took 7 bases from V and 1 from J, leaving 6 bases between them. Looked up from germline, CDR1 is DFQATT and CDR2 is SNEGSKA (reference sequence). The CDR3 contains 11 residues. CDR3 DNA sequence: TGCAGTGGAGCCGGCACAGATACGCAGTATTTT. Translated, it gives CSGAGTDTQYF.

The chain is built from TRBV7-6 and TRBJ2-7; the D is unclear. The V gene lost 2 bases and the J gene lost 1 base, with 9 bases spanning the gap. This CDR3 has 14 amino acids. Germline V lookup: CDR1 SGHVS, CDR2 FNYEAQ. In DNA form, the CDR3 reads TGTGCCAGCAGCTTAAGGACGGGTTCCTACGAGCAGTACTTC. It encodes CASSLRTGSYEQYF. The whole variable domain, filled in from reference TRBV7-6 and TRBJ2-7, reads GAGVSQSPRYKVTKRGQDVALRCDPISGHVSLYWYRQALGQGPEFLTYFNYEAQQDKSGLPNDRFSAERPEGSISTLTIQRTEQRDSAMYRCASSLRTGSYEQYFGPGTRLTVT.

The chain carries TRBV2 and TRBJ1-6; perhaps TRBD1 as D (6 bases). Per germline, CDR1 SNHLY and CDR2 FYNNEI. The CDR3 extends over 13 amino acids. V was cut by 3 bases and J by 8 bases, with 8 bases left in between. Here the CDR3 reads CASSEGGHSPLHF. CDR3 coding DNA: TGTGCCAGCAGTGAGGGGGGCCATTCACCCCTCCACTTT.

The chain links TRBV29-1 to TRBJ2-5; 8 nucleotides match TRBD2. The junction had 5 bases not matched to a gene; V was cut back by 4 bases and J by 4 bases. Germline V gene sequence: CDR1 SQVTM, CDR2 ANQGSEA. CDR3 size: 13 residues. DNA of the CDR3: TGCAGCGTTGTTGTGCTAGCGGGAGAGACCCAGTACTTC. Its translation is CSVVVLAGETQYF.

This clonotype was seen only a few times. The gene calls are TRBV4-1 and TRBJ1-6, with D possibly being TRBD1 (6 bases). Trimming left V 4 bases short and J 6 bases short, with 16 bases between. There are 16 residues in the CDR3. From germline, CDR1 is MGHRA and CDR2 YSYEKL. CDR3 protein: CASSLSFGQPNSPLHF. CDR3 sequence (DNA): TGCGCCAGCAGCCTTTCCTTTGGACAGCCTAATTCACCCCTCCACTTT.

The chain recombines TRBV12-3 or TRBV12-4 with TRBJ1-4, with 8 nucleotides matching TRBD1. The CDR3 totals 14 residues. The junction had 10 bases not matched to a gene; V was cut back by 8 bases and J by 8 bases. CDR3: CASLPGGAVEKLFF. CDR3 coding DNA: TGTGCCAGCCTTCCAGGGGGCGCGGTAGAAAAACTGTTTTTT.

The sample holds many counts of this clonotype. This rearrangement joins TRBV4-3 to TRBJ2-5; D may correspond to TRBD1 or TRBD2 (5 bases each). The CDR3 length is 16 residues. Trimming cost V 1 base and J 5 bases, with 17 bases left between them. The germline CDR1 and CDR2 sequences are LGHNA and YSLEER. CDR3 DNA: TGCGCCAGCAGCCAAGGTCGGGGCTTCCTCGGGGAGACCCAGTACTTC. Encoded protein: CASSQGRGFLGETQYF.

The rearrangement joins TRBV19 to TRBJ2-5; no clear D. This CDR3 is built from 15 residues. Germline CDR1 and CDR2: LNHDA and SQIVND (reference sequence). V was trimmed by 5 bases and J by 0 bases, leaving 13 bases between them. DNA of the CDR3: TGTGCCAGTAGTCCTTATCAGAGAAACCAAGAGACCCAGTACTTC. Its translation: CASSPYQRNQETQYF.

V usage is TRBV28 and J usage is TRBJ2-4; 7 bases fit TRBD2. V lost 3 bases to trimming and J lost 3 bases; unmatched junction nucleotides: 5. The length of the CDR3 is 15 residues. Germline V gene lookup returns CDR1 MDHEN and CDR2 SYDVKM. DNA for the CDR3: TGTGCCAGCAGTTTTACTAGCGCAGGCAAAAACATTCAGTACTTC. This translates into CASSFTSAGKNIQYF. Drawing the rest from reference TRBV28 and TRBJ2-4, the complete variable domain is DVKVTQSSRYLVKRTGEKVFLECVQDMDHENMFWYRQDPGLGLRLIYFSYDVKMKEKGDIPEGYSVSREKKERFSLILESASTNQTSMYLCASSFTSAGKNIQYFGAGTRLSVL.

This chain joins TRBV24-1 and TRBJ2-2; D is unclear. Per the germline V gene, CDR1 is KGHDR and CDR2 is SFDVKD. The CDR3 is made up of 13 amino acids. The germline V and J ends were trimmed by 2 bases and 5 bases, with 5 bases remaining between them. This CDR3 reads CATSDSPTGELFF. In DNA form, the CDR3 reads TGTGCCACCAGTGATTCCCCGACCGGGGAGCTGTTTTTT.